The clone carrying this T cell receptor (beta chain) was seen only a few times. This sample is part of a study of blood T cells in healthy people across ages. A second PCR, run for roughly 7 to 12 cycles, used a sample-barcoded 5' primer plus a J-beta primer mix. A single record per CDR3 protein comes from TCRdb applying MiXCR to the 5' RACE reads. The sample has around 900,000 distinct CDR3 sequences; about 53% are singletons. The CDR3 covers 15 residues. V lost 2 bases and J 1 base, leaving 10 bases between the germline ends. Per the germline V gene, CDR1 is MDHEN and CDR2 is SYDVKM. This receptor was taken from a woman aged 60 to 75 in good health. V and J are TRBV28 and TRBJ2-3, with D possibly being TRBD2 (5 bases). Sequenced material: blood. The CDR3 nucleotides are TGTGCCAGCAGTTTAGGTAGCGCAGGCACAGATACGCAGTATTTT. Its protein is CASSLGSAGTDTQYF. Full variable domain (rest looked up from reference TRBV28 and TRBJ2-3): DVKVTQSSRYLVKRTGEKVFLECVQDMDHENMFWYRQDPGLGLRLIYFSYDVKMKEKGDIPEGYSVSREKKERFSLILESASTNQTSMYLCASSLGSAGTDTQYFGPGTRLTVL.